This entry lists 27 T cell receptor beta chains sequenced from one sample in a study of ipilimumab plus nivolumab after autologous stem cell transplantation. Generated by immunoSEQ multiplex PCR, the TCRdb table keeps only in-frame clones and is missing some. The sample includes fewer than 95,000 clones, 83% seen only once; the top ten take 2% to 2.5%. This sample comprised PBMCs, obtained in a trial of ipilimumab plus nivolumab as post-transplant consolidation. All receptors come from a male donor with diffuse large B-cell lymphoma.

The chain carries TRBV29-1 and TRBJ1-2; tentative D call: TRBD1 (5 bases). The CDR3 loop spans 13 amino acids. Looked up from germline, CDR1 is SQVTM and CDR2 is ANQGSEA. With 7 bases removed from V and 5 bases from J, the gap between germline ends came to 17 bases. As DNA, the CDR3 is TGCAGCGCAGGGACTCTTAGTGATTATGGCTACACCTTC. Protein product: CSAGTLSDYGYTF.

The CDR3 region is CASRGGASGNTIYF. The CDR3 region has the DNA TGTGCCAGCAGAGGGGGCGCTTCTGGAAACACCATATATTTT. This chain links TRBV7-9 with TRBJ1-3, with 7 bases lining up with TRBD1. CDR1 and CDR2 from the germline V gene are SEHNR and FQNEAQ (reference sequence). CDR3 length: 14 amino acids. V was pared by 6 bases and J by 1 base, with 3 bases of the junction left unmatched. The whole variable domain, remainder taken from reference TRBV7-9 and TRBJ1-3, is DTGVSQNPRHKITKRGQNVTFRCDPISEHNRLYWYRQTLGQGPEFLTYFQNEAQLEKSRLLSDRFSAERPKGSFSTLEIQRTEQGDSAMYLCASRGGASGNTIYFGEGSWLTVV.

The chain carries TRBV5-5 and TRBJ2-2; D is perhaps TRBD2 (5 bases). The CDR3 is 13 residues long. The germline V gene encodes CDR1 SGHKS and CDR2 YYEKEE (reference sequence). Deletions cut 2 bases from V and 6 bases from J, with 8 bases between. This chain's CDR3 is CASSFLAAGELFF. DNA for the CDR3: TGTGCCAGCAGCTTTCTAGCTGCCGGGGAGCTGTTTTTT.

This clone was detected only once. This rearrangement joins TRBV9 to TRBJ2-3; 12 bases are a match to TRBD2. CDR1 and CDR2 from the germline V gene are SGDLS and YYNGEE. Unmatched junction bases numbered 3, after V lost 0 bases and J lost 1 base. CDR3 size: 17 residues. This CDR3 is CASSVGASGGGTDTQYF. CDR3 DNA sequence: TGTGCCAGCAGCGTAGGGGCTAGCGGGGGGGGCACAGATACGCAGTATTTT.

V is TRBV7-9 and J is TRBJ1-2; 9 nucleotides line up with TRBD1. V gave up 1 base and J gave up 7 bases; unmatched junction bases: 1. The germline CDR1 and CDR2 sequences are SEHNR and FQNEAQ (reference sequence). The CDR3 totals 13 residues. The CDR3 sequence is CASSLGTGVGYTF. CDR3 nucleotide sequence: TGTGCCAGCAGCTTAGGGACAGGGGTTGGCTACACCTTC.

The gene calls are TRBV12-5 and TRBJ2-7, with 9 bases lining up with TRBD2. Germline V gives CDR1 LGHNT, CDR2 FRNRAP. J lost 0 bases, V lost 7 bases, and 10 bases had no gene match. The CDR3 is made up of 16 amino acids. The CDR3 reads CASAPAGGPGSYEQYF. The DNA of the CDR3 is TGTGCTAGTGCGCCAGCGGGGGGCCCCGGCTCCTACGAGCAGTACTTC.

V gene TRBV7-2 combines with J gene TRBJ1-6; D remains ambiguous. V was cut by 5 bases and J by 13 bases, with 18 bases left in between. Germline assignment: CDR1 SGHTA and CDR2 FQGNSA. The CDR3 is 14 amino acids. The CDR3 spells CASSLTRTDAPLHF. The CDR3 DNA reads TGTGCCAGCAGCCTCACCCGGACCGACGCGCCCCTCCACTTT.

This chain uses TRBV4-3 with TRBJ2-7; D may correspond to TRBD1 or TRBD2 (5 bases each). The germline V and J ends were trimmed by 1 base and 0 bases, with 19 bases remaining between them. In germline, CDR1 is LGHNA, CDR2 YSLEER. This CDR3 contains 18 residues. The CDR3 is CASSQARDGTWSSYEQYF. The CDR3 bases are TGCGCCAGCAGCCAAGCTCGAGACGGGACGTGGAGCTCCTACGAGCAGTACTTC.

A few counts support this clone. The V and J genes are TRBV7-9 and TRBJ2-2, with 14 bases identical to TRBD2. The CDR3 is 16 amino acids. CDR1 SEHNR and CDR2 FQNEAQ come from the germline V gene (reference sequence). J gave up 5 bases and V 3 bases, and 2 bases lay outside the gene matches. In nucleotides, the CDR3 is TGTGCCAGCAGCTTGGGACTAGCGGGGGCTACCGGGGAGCTGTTTTTT. The encoded protein is CASSLGLAGATGELFF.

The chain uses TRBV7-9 and TRBJ1-6; TRBD1 matches 9 bases. The CDR3 has 16 amino acids. The trim removed 6 bases at V and 8 bases at J, leaving 11 bases unmatched. CDR1 SEHNR and CDR2 FQNEAQ come from the germline V gene (reference sequence). In DNA form, the CDR3 reads TGTGCCAGCAGACCCGTGGGACAGGGACGCTATTCACCCCTCCACTTT. This codes for CASRPVGQGRYSPLHF.

This clone has more than one count but fewer than ten. The genes are TRBV19 and TRBJ1-1; D is undetermined. Germline CDR1 is LNHDA and CDR2 is SQIVND (reference sequence). The CDR3 loop spans 11 amino acids. Trimming removed 10 bases at V and 3 bases at J, with 9 bases between. For the CDR3, the DNA is TGTGCCAATCAGAGAGACACTGAAGCTTTCTTT. Protein sequence: CANQRDTEAFF.

The CDR3 here is CASSTVQGSKNIQYF. In nucleotides, the CDR3 is TGTGCCAGCAGCACAGTACAGGGGTCGAAAAACATTCAGTACTTC. V gene TRBV7-2 combines with J gene TRBJ2-4; 7 bases are shared with TRBD1. Trimming took 5 bases from V and 4 from J; bases not matched to a gene: 8. Germline CDR1 is SGHTA and CDR2 is FQGNSA. The CDR3 has 15 amino acids.

The rearrangement joins TRBV5-1 to TRBJ2-5; tentatively, D is TRBD1 (6 bases). The CDR3 length is 17 residues. Trimming removed 3 bases at V and 5 bases at J, with 23 bases between. CDR1 and CDR2 (germline): SGHRS, YFSETQ. The CDR3, as DNA: TGCGCCAGCAGCTCGGCCTTGAGCAGGGGTAGGGGCGAGACCCAGTACTTC. This gives the protein CASSSALSRGRGETQYF.

The chain joins TRBV19 to TRBJ2-5, with 7 bases matching TRBD2. Germline V CDR1 and CDR2: LNHDA, SQIVND (reference sequence). The CDR3 loop spans 14 amino acids. J gave up 1 base and V 4 bases, and 3 bases lay outside the gene matches. CDR3 residues: CASSKPSGQETQYF. The DNA for the CDR3 is TGTGCCAGTAGTAAACCTAGCGGCCAAGAGACCCAGTACTTC.

The genes are TRBV7-2 and TRBJ1-5, with 8 bases identical to TRBD1. V was pared by 5 bases and J by 6 bases, with 6 bases of the junction left unmatched. Germline CDR1 is SGHTA and CDR2 is FQGNSA. This CDR3 is built from 14 residues. The CDR3 is CASSPTGDPQPQHF. In DNA form, the CDR3 reads TGTGCCAGCAGCCCGACAGGGGATCCTCAGCCCCAGCATTTT.

The gene calls are TRBV6-1 and TRBJ2-2; D is possibly TRBD2 (6 bases). The germline gives CDR1 MNHNS, CDR2 SASEGT. The germline V and J ends were trimmed by 3 bases and 1 base, with 6 bases remaining between them. The CDR3 loop spans 14 amino acids. The CDR3 loop is CASSDGGNTGELFF. CDR3 DNA: TGTGCCAGCAGTGACGGGGGGAACACCGGGGAGCTGTTTTTT.

V is TRBV18 and J is TRBJ1-5; D uncertain. Germline V gene sequence: CDR1 KGHSH, CDR2 LQKENI. This CDR3 is 13 amino acids long. The germline V and J ends were trimmed by 5 bases and 2 bases, with 7 bases remaining between them. The CDR3 DNA sequence: TGTGCCAGCTCAGCGACTGGCAATCAGCCCCAGCATTTT. Translating it yields CASSATGNQPQHF. The variable domain in full, completed from reference TRBV18 and TRBJ1-5, reads NAGVMQNPRHLVRRRGQEARLRCSPMKGHSHVYWYRQLPEEGLKFMVYLQKENIIDESGMPKERFSAEFPKEGPSILRIQQVVRGDSAAYFCASSATGNQPQHFGDGTRLSIL.

This chain uses TRBV6-1 with TRBJ2-7; a possible D gene is TRBD1 (6 bases). This CDR3 spans 15 amino acids. V was clipped by 3 bases and J by 3 bases, with 15 bases between them. CDR1 and CDR2 (germline): MNHNS, SASEGT. This CDR3 is CASSDNWGPGYEQYF. The DNA of the CDR3 is TGTGCCAGCAGTGATAATTGGGGGCCGGGCTACGAGCAGTACTTC.

The chain carries TRBV6-5 and TRBJ2-5; TRBD1 might be the D (6 bases). Trimming cost V 4 bases and J 5 bases, with 11 bases left between them. Germline lookup yields CDR1 MNHEY and CDR2 SVGAGI. The CDR3 length is 13 residues. CDR3 bases: TGTGCCAGCAGTTTACAGGGCCGGGAGACCCAGTACTTC. Residues: CASSLQGRETQYF.

The gene calls are TRBV30 and TRBJ2-7, with no clear D. The ends were cut back, 2 bases at V and 5 bases at J, with 10 bases in the middle. This CDR3 is built from 12 residues. CDR1 and CDR2 from the germline V gene are GTSNPN and SVGIG (reference sequence). The CDR3 is CAWSFFGDEQYF. The CDR3 coding sequence is TGTGCCTGGAGTTTCTTTGGGGACGAGCAGTACTTC.

The chain combines TRBV7-2 with TRBJ2-7; 8 bases line up with TRBD1. With V trimmed by 1 base and J by 6 bases, 5 bases remained unmatched. The length of the CDR3 is 14 residues. Germline lookup yields CDR1 SGHTA and CDR2 FQGNSA. The CDR3: CASSLGDRGAEQYF. In DNA, the CDR3 is TGTGCCAGCAGCTTAGGAGACAGGGGAGCCGAGCAGTACTTC. Complete variable domain (other parts from reference TRBV7-2 and TRBJ2-7): GAGVSQSPSNKVTEKGKDVELRCDPISGHTALYWYRQSLGQGLEFLIYFQGNSAPDKSGLPSDRFSAERTGGSVSTLTIQRTQQEDSAVYLCASSLGDRGAEQYFGPGTRLTVT.

The chain joins TRBV28 to TRBJ2-1; TRBD2 matches 14 bases. Germline V gene data show CDR1 as MDHEN and CDR2 as SYDVKM. CDR3 length: 19 residues. Trimming removed 5 bases from V and 0 bases from J; junction bases left unmatched: 9. The chain's CDR3 is CASSLSRTSGGHSYNEQFF. For the CDR3, the DNA is TGTGCCAGCAGTCTCTCTAGGACTAGCGGGGGGCACTCCTACAATGAGCAGTTCTTC.

This clone occurred a few times. This chain joins TRBV7-2 and TRBJ2-3, with D unclear. Trimming pared 4 bases from V and 5 bases from J, leaving 7 bases between. Per the germline V gene, CDR1 is SGHTA and CDR2 is FQGNSA. This CDR3 comprises 12 residues. CDR3 nucleotide sequence: TGTGCCAGCAGCTATACGGGAGATACGCAGTATTTT. It encodes CASSYTGDTQYF.

V gene TRBV5-1 combines with J gene TRBJ2-1; maybe TRBD2 (7 bases). CDR1 and CDR2 from the germline V gene are SGHRS and YFSETQ. V was clipped by 4 bases and J by 1 base, with 15 bases between them. This CDR3 is 16 amino acids long. CDR3 residues: CASSPVGGGSYNEQFF. The CDR3 bases are TGCGCCAGCAGCCCGGTAGGGGGGGGGTCCTACAATGAGCAGTTCTTC.

The chain combines TRBV6-1 with TRBJ2-3; TRBD2 aligns across 8 bases. This CDR3 is built from 15 residues. V lost 3 bases to trimming and J lost 3 bases; unmatched junction nucleotides: 5. Germline values: CDR1 MNHNS, CDR2 SASEGT. This CDR3 is CASSDRGGETDTQYF. The CDR3 coding sequence is TGTGCCAGCAGTGACCGGGGGGGTGAGACAGATACGCAGTATTTT.

The chain recombines TRBV5-4 with TRBJ1-1; unclear D gene. V was trimmed by 1 base and J by 0 bases, leaving 13 bases between them. The CDR3 consists of 16 residues. Germline V gene lookup returns CDR1 SGHNT and CDR2 YYREEE (reference sequence). The CDR3 loop reads CASSLNLGYLNTEAFF. As DNA, the CDR3 is TGTGCCAGCAGCTTGAACCTTGGGTACTTGAACACTGAAGCTTTCTTT.

The chain employs TRBV4-1 and TRBJ2-1, with TRBD2 identical over 13 bases. V was clipped by 1 base and J by 0 bases; unmatched bases: 3. The CDR3 has 18 amino acids. CDR1 is MGHRA and CDR2 is YSYEKL in the germline V gene. DNA for the CDR3: TGCGCCAGCAGCCAAGGACTAGCGGGGGGAAGCTCCTACAATGAGCAGTTCTTC. It yields the protein CASSQGLAGGSSYNEQFF.